The 29 T cell receptor beta chains presented below share a single source sample, sequenced in a study of sequential checkpoint blockade in melanoma. Documented treatment: randomized to nivolumab then ipilimumab (arm A) or the reverse (arm B). Profiling relied on immunoSEQ multiplex PCR, and the TCRdb table lists in-frame clones only, not all of them. The sample yields several thousand clones, 15% to 20% seen once. The material sequenced was tumor tissue (inferred from file names), taken from a patient given nivolumab and ipilimumab in sequence. These receptors all come from a human donor with melanoma.

The V gene is TRBV14, the J gene TRBJ1-5; 10 nucleotides match TRBD1. The CDR3 is made up of 13 amino acids. The V segment lost 3 bases and the J segment 9 bases; nucleotides outside the gene matches: 2. CDR1 is SGHDN, CDR2 FVKESK, per germline. Here the CDR3 reads CASSQGQGLPQHF. The DNA for the CDR3 is TGTGCCAGCAGCCAGGGACAGGGGCTGCCCCAGCATTTT.

This clone has only a few counts. Read coverage stops 1 residue before the CDR3 terminus; the germline J gene supplies the remainder. V is TRBV10-3 and J is TRBJ1-5; D unclear. V lost 0 bases and J lost 2, with 5 bases in between. This CDR3 contains 14 residues. Germline CDR1 and CDR2: ENHRY and SYGVKD. The CDR3 bases that were read are TGTGCCATCAGTGAGTCCGGGGGCAATCAGCCCCAGCAT. Translation gives CAISESGGNQPQH. The entire CDR3 protein is CAISESGGNQPQHF.

This clone was seen only a few times. At one end the junction does not follow the germline gene, possibly because of a read error. The chain has TRBV4-1 and TRBJ2-7, with a tentative D call TRBD2 (6 bases). This CDR3 is built from 15 residues. The germline V gene encodes CDR1 MGHRA and CDR2 YSYEKL. The CDR3 nucleotides are TGCACCAGCAGCCAAGCGGGTCCGGACACCTACGAGCAGTACTTC. This gives the protein CTSSQAGPDTYEQYF.

The chain employs TRBV29-1 and TRBJ2-2; 8 nucleotides align to TRBD1. J was trimmed by 7 bases and V by 8 bases; bases with no gene match: 9. CDR3 size: 13 residues. Per the germline V gene, CDR1 is SQVTM and CDR2 is ANQGSEA. The CDR3: CSSLGQGNGELFF. The CDR3 region has the DNA TGCAGCTCTCTAGGACAGGGTAACGGGGAGCTGTTTTTT.

CDR3 region: CSVVGGQGSYEQYF. CDR3 sequence (DNA): TGCAGCGTTGTGGGGGGACAGGGTTCCTACGAGCAGTACTTC. The V call is TRBV29-1, the J call TRBJ2-7; 9 bases align to TRBD1. The junction had 5 bases not matched to a gene; V was cut back by 4 bases and J by 1 base. Looked up from germline, CDR1 is SQVTM and CDR2 is ANQGSEA. The CDR3 is 14 residues long.

The CDR3 DNA reads TGTGCCTGGAGTAAACGGAGATCTGGAAACACCATATATTTT. Encoded protein: CAWSKRRSGNTIYF. V gene TRBV30 combines with J gene TRBJ1-3; D gene uncertain. Germline V CDR1 and CDR2: GTSNPN, SVGIG (reference sequence). V was cut by 2 bases and J by 1 base, with 9 bases left in between. The CDR3 covers 14 residues.

This clone showed up just a few times. V and J are TRBV29-1 and TRBJ1-4, with D possibly matching TRBD1 (5 bases). The CDR3 is made up of 16 amino acids. With 1 base removed from V and 3 bases from J, the gap between germline ends came to 15 bases. Looked up from germline, CDR1 is SQVTM and CDR2 is ANQGSEA. This CDR3 reads CSVEGENRGSNEKLFF. The CDR3 DNA reads TGCAGCGTTGAAGGGGAGAATAGGGGATCTAATGAAAAACTGTTTTTT.

V gene TRBV29-1 combines with J gene TRBJ2-7; D gene ambiguous. Germline assignment: CDR1 SQVTM and CDR2 ANQGSEA. V was clipped by 1 base and J by 7 bases, with 11 bases between them. The length of the CDR3 is 12 residues. The DNA for the CDR3 is TGCAGCGTTGAAGCCGGTCCCAGAGAGCAGTACTTC. This translates into CSVEAGPREQYF.

This clone was recorded once. The V and J genes are TRBV19 and TRBJ2-1; 10 bases fit TRBD1. There are 15 residues in the CDR3. Germline loops: CDR1 LNHDA, CDR2 SQIVND (reference sequence). V shed 2 bases, J shed 7 bases, and the junction held 5 bases outside the gene matches. The CDR3 protein is CASSIMDRGANEQFF. The CDR3 DNA reads as TGTGCCAGTAGTATAATGGACAGGGGGGCGAATGAGCAGTTCTTC.

This clone showed up just a few times. The chain carries TRBV5-1 and TRBJ2-3; perhaps TRBD2 as D (7 bases). The CDR3 runs 15 residues. V was pared by 4 bases and J by 7 bases, with 19 bases between. Per germline, CDR1 SGHRS and CDR2 YFSETQ. This CDR3 reads CASSQGTGGTNTQYF. The CDR3 DNA reads TGCGCCAGCAGCCAAGGAACCGGGGGGACAAATACGCAGTATTTT.

This clone was observed a handful of times. The rearrangement uses TRBV1 and TRBJ2-7; the table's D call TRBD2 went unverified against the DNA. TRBV1 is labeled a pseudogene. This CDR3 has 21 residues. The CDR3, as DNA: TGCGCCAGCAGCCAAGATCCCGGGACATCCTTGGTAGGGCGGGGGGTCTACGAGCAGTACTTC. Amino acid sequence: CASSQDPGTSLVGRGVYEQYF.

This clone was seen ten or more times. V is TRBV6-8 and J is TRBJ2-5; a possible D gene is TRBD2 (7 bases). The V end lost 6 bases, the J end lost 5 bases, and 22 bases lay between the germline ends. Germline V lookup: CDR1 MNHGY, CDR2 SAAAGT. This CDR3 is 16 amino acids long. The CDR3 sequence is CASSPPWGGPGETQYF. The CDR3 DNA is TGTGCCAGCAGCCCACCTTGGGGGGGGCCGGGTGAGACCCAGTACTTC.

This clone appeared many times. The chain couples TRBV11-3 to TRBJ1-6; D possibly corresponds to TRBD1 (5 bases). Trimming took 3 bases from V and 5 from J, leaving 8 bases between them. The CDR3 length is 14 residues. Looked up from germline, CDR1 is SGHNT and CDR2 is YENEEA. In DNA, the CDR3 is TGTGCCAGCAGCTTGGGGGGAAATAATTCACCCCTCCACTTT. Translation: CASSLGGNNSPLHF.

J is TRBJ2-3 and V is TRBV29-1; possible D gene TRBD2, 6 bases. Between the trimmed V and J ends, which lost 4 bases and 5 bases, there was a span of 13 bases. The germline CDR1 and CDR2 sequences are SQVTM and ANQGSEA. CDR3 length equals 13 residues. The CDR3 nucleotides read TGCAGCGTTGGAGGCGGGGACGGAGATACGCAGTATTTT. Translation: CSVGGGDGDTQYF.

This clone was seen a few times. The chain recombines TRBV5-1 with TRBJ2-1; 8 nucleotides match TRBD2. With 5 bases clipped from V and 0 bases from J, the junction kept 16 bases outside the gene matches. Germline V gene sequence: CDR1 SGHRS, CDR2 YFSETQ. This CDR3 contains 19 residues. This chain's CDR3 is CASSQPPLPGGDSYNEQFF. The DNA of the CDR3 is TGCGCCAGCAGTCAGCCCCCCCTCCCGGGAGGGGACTCCTACAATGAGCAGTTCTTC.

In this sample, this clone turned up a few times. The rearrangement uses TRBV5-1 and TRBJ2-2, with D uncertain. Deletions cut 3 bases from V and 3 bases from J, with 18 bases between. Germline lookup yields CDR1 SGHRS and CDR2 YFSETQ. The CDR3 is 17 amino acids. As DNA, the CDR3 is TGCGCCAGCAGCTCACCGGGCCCCACAGAGGACACCGGGGAGCTGTTTTTT. Amino acid sequence: CASSSPGPTEDTGELFF.

This clone was seen a few times. The V call is TRBV6-8, the J call TRBJ2-1; no clear D gene. V was trimmed by 5 bases and J by 6 bases, leaving 17 bases between them. CDR1 is MNHGY, CDR2 SAAAGT, per germline. This CDR3 has 15 residues. CDR3 residues: CASSPSRTWGNEQFF. DNA of the CDR3: TGTGCCAGCAGTCCCTCCCGTACCTGGGGCAATGAGCAGTTCTTC.

By sample share, this clone is medium-sized. The V gene is TRBV29-1, the J gene TRBJ1-2, with a weak D call TRBD1 (6 bases). The CDR3 loop spans 13 amino acids. Looked up from germline, CDR1 is SQVTM and CDR2 is ANQGSEA. The V and J ends lost 7 bases and 2 bases respectively, with 14 bases between them. CDR3 region: CSGGRGANYGYTF. The CDR3 nucleotides read TGCAGCGGGGGTCGGGGGGCCAACTATGGCTACACCTTC.

This clone was observed a handful of times. Here the CDR3 DNA reads TGTGCCAGCAGCTTAGGGGTCGGACTAGGAAGCTCTGGGGCCAACGTCCTGACTTTC. Translated: CASSLGVGLGSSGANVLTF. The chain is built from TRBV11-3 and TRBJ2-6, with 7 bases that match TRBD2. Germline V gene lookup returns CDR1 SGHNT and CDR2 YENEEA. The trim removed 1 base at V and 0 bases at J, leaving 9 bases unmatched. This CDR3 is built from 19 residues.

This clone has a count of ten or more. The V call is TRBV6-4, the J call TRBJ1-2; D ambiguous. The germline CDR1 and CDR2 sequences are MRHNA and SNTAGT. Trimming took 10 bases from V and 2 from J, leaving 8 bases between them. The length of the CDR3 is 11 residues. The CDR3 reads CAIGMNYGYTF. The CDR3 nucleotides read TGTGCCATCGGGATGAACTATGGCTACACCTTC.

This clone is medium-sized within its sample. The genes are TRBV19 and TRBJ2-7, with TRBD2 as a possible D gene (6 bases). This CDR3 is built from 15 residues. With 2 bases removed from V and 2 bases from J, the gap between germline ends came to 13 bases. Germline V gives CDR1 LNHDA, CDR2 SQIVND (reference sequence). The CDR3: CASSIMEGNPYEQYF. The CDR3 nucleotides are TGTGCCAGTAGTATAATGGAGGGGAATCCCTACGAGCAGTACTTC.

The V and J genes are TRBV30 and TRBJ1-1; 9 bases line up with TRBD1. CDR1 and CDR2 (germline): GTSNPN, SVGIG (reference sequence). The CDR3 loop spans 16 amino acids. V gave up 6 bases and J gave up 4 bases; unmatched junction bases: 15. CDR3 protein: CACARSRQGVGTEAFF. CDR3 sequence (DNA): TGTGCCTGCGCCCGTTCCAGACAGGGGGTGGGCACTGAAGCTTTCTTT.

V gene TRBV28 combines with J gene TRBJ2-3; tentatively, D is TRBD1 or TRBD2 (6 bases each). CDR3 size: 15 residues. From germline, CDR1 is MDHEN and CDR2 SYDVKM. V was shortened by 4 bases and J by 2 bases, with 13 bases between the two germline ends. Here the CDR3 DNA reads TGTGCCAGCAGTTGGTGGGGGGCGTTCACAGATACGCAGTATTTT. This sequence encodes CASSWWGAFTDTQYF.

This clone was seen only a few times. The chain combines TRBV9 with TRBJ1-1; D may be TRBD1 (5 bases). CDR1 and CDR2 from the germline V gene are SGDLS and YYNGEE. This CDR3 has 13 amino acids. Deletions cut 4 bases from V and 1 base from J, with 8 bases between. The CDR3 DNA sequence: TGTGCCAGCAGCTATACAGGGAACACTGAAGCTTTCTTT. Protein sequence: CASSYTGNTEAFF.

The CDR3 nucleotides are TGTGCCAGCGAGGAAGGGGGGTTTGGAAACACCATATATTTT. Amino acids: CASEEGGFGNTIYF. The genes are TRBV6-8 and TRBJ1-3, with D perhaps matching TRBD1 (6 bases). CDR1 is MNHGY, CDR2 SAAAGT, per germline. The V end lost 8 bases, the J end lost 3 bases, and 14 bases lay between the germline ends. The CDR3 contains 14 residues.

The rearrangement links TRBV18 to TRBJ2-7, with D unresolved. The CDR3 spans 18 residues. Germline V CDR1 and CDR2: KGHSH, LQKENI. Between the trimmed V and J ends, which lost 0 bases and 5 bases, there was a span of 23 bases. The CDR3 is CASSPPSQFSSPTHEQYF. CDR3 DNA sequence: TGTGCCAGCTCACCACCGAGCCAGTTTTCTTCACCGACCCACGAGCAGTACTTC. Full variable domain (outside the CDR3, taken from reference TRBV18 and TRBJ2-7): NAGVMQNPRHLVRRRGQEARLRCSPMKGHSHVYWYRQLPEEGLKFMVYLQKENIIDESGMPKERFSAEFPKEGPSILRIQQVVRGDSAAYFCASSPPSQFSSPTHEQYFGPGTRLTVT.

CDR3 amino acids: CASNPGVEETQYF. CDR3 DNA sequence: TGTGCCAGTAACCCGGGAGTGGAAGAGACCCAGTACTTC. The chain employs TRBV19 and TRBJ2-5; D is perhaps TRBD2 (6 bases). The germline CDR1 and CDR2 sequences are LNHDA and SQIVND (reference sequence). The CDR3 extends over 13 amino acids. Between the trimmed V and J ends, which lost 7 bases and 3 bases, there was a span of 12 bases.

By sample fraction, this clone is large. The chain uses TRBV6-8 and TRBJ1-4; the D is unclear. Trimming took 5 bases from V and 4 from J, leaving 5 bases between them. The germline V gene has CDR1 MNHGY and CDR2 SAAAGT. This CDR3 spans 12 amino acids. The CDR3 here is CASSTINEKLFF. The CDR3, as DNA: TGTGCCAGCAGTACCATTAATGAAAAACTGTTTTTT.

This clone was found many times. The chain couples TRBV11-3 to TRBJ1-2; D is possibly TRBD1 (6 bases). Trimming pared 5 bases from V and 4 bases from J, leaving 26 bases between. The CDR3 runs 18 residues. Germline-derived CDR1 and CDR2 are SGHNT and YENEEA. CDR3 DNA sequence: TGTGCCAGCAGCCCCCTCCCCGGACAGTCCAAAGGGATCTATGGCTACACCTTC. It codes for CASSPLPGQSKGIYGYTF.